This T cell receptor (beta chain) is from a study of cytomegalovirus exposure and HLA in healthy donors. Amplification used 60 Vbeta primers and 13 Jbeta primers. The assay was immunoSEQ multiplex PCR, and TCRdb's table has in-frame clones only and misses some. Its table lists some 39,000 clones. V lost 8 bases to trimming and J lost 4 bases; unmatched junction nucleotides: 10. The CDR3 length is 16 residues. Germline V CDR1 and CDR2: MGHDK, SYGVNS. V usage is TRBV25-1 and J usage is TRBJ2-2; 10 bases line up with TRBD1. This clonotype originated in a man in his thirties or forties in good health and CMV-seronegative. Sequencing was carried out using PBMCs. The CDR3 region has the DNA TGTGCCAGCCAGGCGGGACAGGGGTTCCGCACCGGGGAGCTGTTTTTT. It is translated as CASQAGQGFRTGELFF.